These 23 T cell receptor beta chains share one sample of origin, sequenced in a study of blood T cell repertoires in COVID-19. Data came from immunoSEQ multiplex PCR; TCRdb stores just in-frame clones and leaves some out. Altogether 250,000 to 400,000 clones are present, under 90% being singletons, with the ten largest covering less than 3.5%. Sequenced input: peripheral blood. The receptors were gathered from a woman aged 30 to 39 with COVID-19, enrolled during active disease.

The chain employs TRBV7-8 and TRBJ2-2; D remains unclear. This CDR3 is 12 amino acids long. The germline V and J ends were trimmed by 5 bases and 6 bases, with 7 bases remaining between them. The V gene's germline CDR1 is SGHVS and CDR2 FQNEAQ. Here the CDR3 DNA reads TGTGCCAGCAGCCCGCGATCCGGGGAGCTGTTTTTT. It specifies CASSPRSGELFF.

The chain carries TRBV18 and TRBJ1-2; 8 bases line up with TRBD1. CDR3 size: 13 residues. The J segment lost 7 bases and the V segment lost 6 bases, leaving 7 bases of the junction unmatched. The germline V gene has CDR1 KGHSH and CDR2 LQKENI. CDR3 in amino acids: CASSADREGGYTF. In nucleotides, the CDR3 is TGTGCCAGCTCGGCGGACAGGGAAGGTGGCTACACCTTC.

V is TRBV30 and J is TRBJ1-1; 8 bases map to TRBD1. The CDR3 is made up of 14 amino acids. In germline, CDR1 is GTSNPN, CDR2 SVGIG (reference sequence). V dropped 2 bases and J dropped 1; count of bases not matched to a gene: 3. CDR3 DNA: TGTGCCTGGAGTAGTGGACAGGGGAACACTGAAGCTTTCTTT. Translation: CAWSSGQGNTEAFF.

The rearrangement joins TRBV5-4 to TRBJ2-1; possibly TRBD2 for D (6 bases). The CDR3 spans 15 residues. Germline-derived CDR1 and CDR2 are SGHNT and YYREEE (reference sequence). V was pared by 4 bases and J by 2 bases, with 13 bases between. CDR3 DNA: TGTGCCAGCAGCGTCGGACTATCGGCCTACAATGAGCAGTTCTTC. Amino acids: CASSVGLSAYNEQFF.

The chain couples TRBV12-1 to TRBJ2-5; TRBD2, the table's D call, was not compared with the DNA. TRBV12-1 is marked as a pseudogene. This CDR3 spans 12 amino acids. In DNA, the CDR3 is TGTGCCAGCAGCTGGGAGTTAGAGACCCAGTACTTC. Its translation is CASSWELETQYF.

This clone was counted between two and nine times. The J gene is TRBJ2-2, the V gene TRBV30, with 10 positions matching TRBD2. The ends lost 4 bases at V and 4 bases at J; junction bases unmatched: 3. This CDR3 comprises 14 residues. Looked up from germline, CDR1 is GTSNPN and CDR2 is SVGIG (reference sequence). CDR3 sequence reads: CAWKLAGSTGELFF. The CDR3 DNA sequence: TGTGCCTGGAAACTAGCGGGGAGCACCGGGGAGCTGTTTTTT. Based on the CDR3 plus reference TRBV30 and TRBJ2-2, the full variable domain is SQTIHQWPATLVQPVGSPLSLECTVEGTSNPNLYWYRQAAGRGLQLLFYSVGIGQISSEVPQNLSASRPQDRQFILSSKKLLLSDSGFYLCAWKLAGSTGELFFGEGSRLTVL.

This chain connects TRBV29-1 to TRBJ2-7, with 8 bases fitting TRBD2. J was trimmed by 1 base and V by 7 bases; bases with no gene match: 6. The CDR3 is 13 amino acids. CDR1 is SQVTM and CDR2 is ANQGSEA in the germline V gene. The CDR3 is CSAAGTSSYEQYF. In DNA, the CDR3 is TGCAGCGCCGCCGGGACTAGTTCCTACGAGCAGTACTTC.

Worth noting for this clone: This CDR3 is also generated by other DNA sequences in the sample. This rearrangement joins TRBV28 to TRBJ1-2, with 9 bases identical to TRBD1. This CDR3 has 13 amino acids. In germline, CDR1 is MDHEN, CDR2 SYDVKM. The ends lost 3 bases at V and 4 bases at J; junction bases unmatched: 0. DNA for the CDR3: TGTGCCAGCAGTTTGGACAGGGGCTATGGCTACACCTTC. Translating gives CASSLDRGYGYTF.

The chain joins TRBV3-1 (or the pseudogene TRBV3-2) to TRBJ2-2, with TRBD2 matching over 10 bases. V lost 0 bases to trimming and J lost 7 bases; unmatched junction nucleotides: 8. The germline gives CDR1 LGHDT, CDR2 YNNKEL (reference sequence). CDR3 length equals 17 residues. The CDR3 here is CASSQDILAGTGGELFF. The CDR3 DNA sequence: TGTGCCAGCAGCCAAGATATACTAGCGGGGACCGGCGGGGAGCTGTTTTTT.

V usage is TRBV4-2 and J usage is TRBJ2-5; 14 nucleotides match TRBD2. The V segment lost 1 base and the J segment 5 bases; nucleotides outside the gene matches: 3. Germline-derived CDR1 and CDR2 are LGHNA and YNFKEQ. The CDR3 sequence is 16 residues long. CDR3 in amino acids: CASSQGGLAGAETQYF. The CDR3 DNA is TGTGCCAGCAGCCAAGGGGGACTAGCGGGAGCTGAGACCCAGTACTTC.

The rearrangement links TRBV28 to TRBJ2-3; 8 bases line up with TRBD1. The germline V gene encodes CDR1 MDHEN and CDR2 SYDVKM. The CDR3 runs 14 residues. The trim removed 5 bases at V and 9 bases at J, leaving 10 bases unmatched. CDR3 loop: CASSPDRGSGTQYF. CDR3 in DNA: TGTGCCAGCAGTCCTGACAGGGGCTCGGGCACGCAGTATTTT.

The chain uses TRBV4-2 and TRBJ1-5, with D possibly being TRBD1 (5 bases). The CDR3 has 12 residues. The germline CDR1 and CDR2 sequences are LGHNA and YNFKEQ. The V gene lost 5 bases and the J gene lost 4 bases, with 6 bases spanning the gap. The CDR3 protein is CASSGGNQPQHF. CDR3 coding DNA: TGTGCCAGCAGCGGGGGGAATCAGCCCCAGCATTTT.

This chain uses TRBV5-1 with TRBJ1-1; TRBD1 is a possible D gene (5 bases). V was shortened by 0 bases and J by 1 base, with 16 bases between the two germline ends. The CDR3 length is 17 residues. CDR1 is SGHRS and CDR2 is YFSETQ in the germline V gene. The chain's CDR3 is CASSLGQGGRANTEAFF. DNA of the CDR3: TGCGCCAGCAGCTTGGGGCAGGGAGGGCGTGCGAACACTGAAGCTTTCTTT.

J is TRBJ2-6 and V is TRBV29-1; D ambiguous. The germline V gene encodes CDR1 SQVTM and CDR2 ANQGSEA. The CDR3 runs 15 residues. The V and J ends lost 2 bases and 0 bases respectively, with 8 bases between them. In nucleotides, the CDR3 is TGCAGCGTTGAATTGCGGAGCTCTGGGGCCAACGTCCTGACTTTC. As protein: CSVELRSSGANVLTF.

This clone was recorded once. This chain connects TRBV5-4 to TRBJ2-5; D is possibly TRBD2 (6 bases). Trimming left V 4 bases short and J 2 bases short, with 9 bases between. The germline V gene has CDR1 SGHNT and CDR2 YYREEE (reference sequence). This CDR3 is 13 amino acids long. CDR3 region: CASSPGDQETQYF. In nucleotides, the CDR3 is TGTGCCAGCAGCCCGGGGGATCAAGAGACCCAGTACTTC.

The chain links TRBV5-4 to TRBJ2-5, with 9 bases aligning to TRBD2. The CDR3 contains 15 residues. CDR1 is SGHNT, CDR2 YYREEE, per germline (reference sequence). V shed 0 bases and J 2 bases; nucleotides not matched to a gene: 2. The CDR3: CASSLEAGGQETQYF. Here the CDR3 DNA reads TGTGCCAGCAGCTTGGAAGCGGGGGGTCAAGAGACCCAGTACTTC.

This clone was seen only once. The rearrangement joins TRBV30 to TRBJ2-7; maybe TRBD1 (5 bases). The germline V gene encodes CDR1 GTSNPN and CDR2 SVGIG (reference sequence). Trimming left V 3 bases short and J 1 base short, with 10 bases between. This CDR3 comprises 13 residues. The CDR3: CAWREQVSYEQYF. CDR3 in DNA: TGTGCCTGGAGGGAACAGGTATCCTACGAGCAGTACTTC.

This rearrangement joins TRBV7-9 to TRBJ2-7; D perhaps matches TRBD1 (5 bases). Germline V gives CDR1 SEHNR, CDR2 FQNEAQ (reference sequence). Trimming removed 6 bases at V and 2 bases at J, with 17 bases between. This CDR3 region has 15 residues. CDR3 in amino acids: CASSFTREGAYEQYF. The CDR3 coding sequence is TGTGCCAGCAGTTTCACCAGGGAAGGGGCCTACGAGCAGTACTTC.

In this sample, this clone turned up a few times. The DNA of the CDR3 is TGTGCCAGTAGCCTTCAGTCTAGGGACAGGGAGGCTTTCTTT. Its protein is CASSLQSRDREAFF. This chain joins TRBV19 and TRBJ1-1; 9 bases map to TRBD1. This CDR3 contains 14 residues. The germline V gene encodes CDR1 LNHDA and CDR2 SQIVND (reference sequence). The V and J ends lost 6 bases and 11 bases, in that order; junction bases with no gene match: 13.

The chain joins TRBV5-1 to TRBJ2-3; 12 nucleotides align to TRBD1. Germline CDR1 SGHRS, CDR2 YFSETQ. The V and J ends lost 1 base and 0 bases, in that order; junction bases with no gene match: 15. The CDR3 has 21 amino acids. The DNA for the CDR3 is TGCGCCAGCAGCTTGACCTCTGGGACAGGGGGCGTGTTGACTAGCACAGATACGCAGTATTTT. This gives the protein CASSLTSGTGGVLTSTDTQYF.

The V gene is TRBV7-9, the J gene TRBJ2-7, with D unclear. The CDR3 runs to 14 residues. V shed 1 base and J shed 1 base, with 8 bases lying between them. Germline V gene data show CDR1 as SEHNR and CDR2 as FQNEAQ (reference sequence). The CDR3 coding sequence is TGTGCCAGCAGCTTAGAGGCGCGGTCCTACGAGCAGTACTTC. It specifies CASSLEARSYEQYF.

The CDR3 loop reads CASSGGQGVSQPQHF. CDR3 in DNA: TGTGCCAGCAGCGGGGGACAGGGGGTAAGTCAGCCCCAGCATTTT. V gene TRBV6-6 combines with J gene TRBJ1-5; 11 bases fit TRBD1. Trimming at V came to 6 bases and at J to 6 bases, leaving 7 bases not matched to a gene. The CDR3 length is 15 residues. The V gene's germline CDR1 is MNHNY and CDR2 SVGAGI (reference sequence).

The chain employs TRBV7-6 and TRBJ2-1, with 8 bases matching TRBD2. V lost 4 bases, J lost 1 base, and 3 bases stayed unmatched. Germline V gene data show CDR1 as SGHVS and CDR2 as FNYEAQ. This CDR3 is 15 amino acids long. The CDR3 loop reads CASSSIAGSYNEQFF. As DNA, the CDR3 is TGTGCCAGCAGCTCCATAGCGGGATCCTACAATGAGCAGTTCTTC. Supplemented by reference TRBV7-6 and TRBJ2-1, the full variable domain reads GAGVSQSPRYKVTKRGQDVALRCDPISGHVSLYWYRQALGQGPEFLTYFNYEAQQDKSGLPNDRFSAERPEGSISTLTIQRTEQRDSAMYRCASSSIAGSYNEQFFGPGTRLTVL.